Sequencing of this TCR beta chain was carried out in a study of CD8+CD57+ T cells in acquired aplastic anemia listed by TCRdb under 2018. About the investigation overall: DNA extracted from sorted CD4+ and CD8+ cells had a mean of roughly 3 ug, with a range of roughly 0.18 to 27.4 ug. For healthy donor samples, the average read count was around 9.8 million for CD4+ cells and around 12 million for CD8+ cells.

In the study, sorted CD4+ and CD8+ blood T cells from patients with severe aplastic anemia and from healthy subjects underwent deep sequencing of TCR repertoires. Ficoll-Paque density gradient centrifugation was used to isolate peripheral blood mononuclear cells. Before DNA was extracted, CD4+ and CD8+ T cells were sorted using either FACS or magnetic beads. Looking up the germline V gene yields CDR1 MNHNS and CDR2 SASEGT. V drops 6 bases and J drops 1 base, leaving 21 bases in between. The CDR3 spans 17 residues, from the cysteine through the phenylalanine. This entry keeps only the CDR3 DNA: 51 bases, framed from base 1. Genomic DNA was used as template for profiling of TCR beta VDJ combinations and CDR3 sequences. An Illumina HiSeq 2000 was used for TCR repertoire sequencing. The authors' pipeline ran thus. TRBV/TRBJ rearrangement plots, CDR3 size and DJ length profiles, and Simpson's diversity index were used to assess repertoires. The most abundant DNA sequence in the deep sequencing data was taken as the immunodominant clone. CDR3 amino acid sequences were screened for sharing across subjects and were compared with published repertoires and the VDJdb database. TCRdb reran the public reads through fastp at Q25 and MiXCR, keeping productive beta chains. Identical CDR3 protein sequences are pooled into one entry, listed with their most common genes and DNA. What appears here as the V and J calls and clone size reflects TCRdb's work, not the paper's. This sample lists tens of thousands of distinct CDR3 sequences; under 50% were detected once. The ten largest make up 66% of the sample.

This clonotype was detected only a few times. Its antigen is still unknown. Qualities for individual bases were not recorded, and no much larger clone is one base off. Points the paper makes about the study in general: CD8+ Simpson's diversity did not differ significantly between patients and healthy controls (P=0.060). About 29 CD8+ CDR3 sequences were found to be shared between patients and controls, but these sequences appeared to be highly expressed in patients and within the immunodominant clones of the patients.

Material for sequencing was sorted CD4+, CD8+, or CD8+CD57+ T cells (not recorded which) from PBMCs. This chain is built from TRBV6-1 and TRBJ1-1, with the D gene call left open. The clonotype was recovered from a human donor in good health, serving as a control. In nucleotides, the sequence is TGTGCCAGCAGCGAAAACCCCGCGGGGTGGAGGAACACTGAAGCTTTCTTT. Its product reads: CASSENPAGWRNTEAFF.